This T cell receptor (beta chain) originates from a study of cytomegalovirus exposure and HLA in healthy donors. Those who donated were healthy bone marrow donors. Study-wide results and limits: In a later analysis, HLA-associated beta chains showed higher expansion and lower generation probabilities than comparable chains.

The PCR was carried out with 60 Vbeta primers and 13 Jbeta primers. Sequencing was performed with immunoSEQ multiplex PCR; in TCRdb, only in-frame clones are kept and a portion is missing. The sample includes about 180,000 clones, about 78% of them seen just once. V was shortened by 4 bases and J by 8 bases, with 14 bases between the two germline ends. The germline V gene has CDR1 SEHNR and CDR2 FQNEAQ (reference sequence). There are 13 residues in the CDR3. About this clone: Its antigen remains unidentified.

Sequencing was performed on PBMCs. The sequence was collected from a man aged 55 to 70 in good health and CMV-seronegative. The chain joins TRBV7-9 to TRBJ1-2; D not certain. The CDR3 protein is CASSSEFVRGYTF. The CDR3 nucleotides are TGTGCCAGCAGCTCCGAGTTTGTGAGGGGCTACACCTTC.